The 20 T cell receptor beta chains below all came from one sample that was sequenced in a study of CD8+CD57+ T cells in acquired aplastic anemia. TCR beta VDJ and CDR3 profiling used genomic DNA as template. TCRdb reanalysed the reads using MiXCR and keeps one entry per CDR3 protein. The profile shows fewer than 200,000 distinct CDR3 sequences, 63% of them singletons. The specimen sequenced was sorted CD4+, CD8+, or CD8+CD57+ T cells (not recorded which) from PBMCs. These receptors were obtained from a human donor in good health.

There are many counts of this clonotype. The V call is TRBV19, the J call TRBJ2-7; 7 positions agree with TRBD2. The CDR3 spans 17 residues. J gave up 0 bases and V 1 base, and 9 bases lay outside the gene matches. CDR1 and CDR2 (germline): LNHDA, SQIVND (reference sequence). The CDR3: CASSIVGLEGSSYEQYF. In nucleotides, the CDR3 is TGTGCCAGTAGTATAGTCGGACTAGAGGGATCCTCCTACGAGCAGTACTTC.

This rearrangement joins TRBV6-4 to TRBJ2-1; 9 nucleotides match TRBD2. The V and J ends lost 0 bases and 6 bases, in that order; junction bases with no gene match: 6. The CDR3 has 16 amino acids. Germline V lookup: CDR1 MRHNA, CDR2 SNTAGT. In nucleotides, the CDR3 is TGTGCCAGCAGTGACTCGGCGGGGGGGCCTTCCAATGAGCAGTTCTTC. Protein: CASSDSAGGPSNEQFF.

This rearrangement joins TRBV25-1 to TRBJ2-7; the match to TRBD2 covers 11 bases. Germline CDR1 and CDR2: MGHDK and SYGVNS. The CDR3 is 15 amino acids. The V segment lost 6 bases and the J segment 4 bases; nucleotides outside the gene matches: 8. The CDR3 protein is CASSITSGSEYEQYF. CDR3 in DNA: TGTGCCAGCAGCATTACTAGCGGGAGTGAATACGAGCAGTACTTC.

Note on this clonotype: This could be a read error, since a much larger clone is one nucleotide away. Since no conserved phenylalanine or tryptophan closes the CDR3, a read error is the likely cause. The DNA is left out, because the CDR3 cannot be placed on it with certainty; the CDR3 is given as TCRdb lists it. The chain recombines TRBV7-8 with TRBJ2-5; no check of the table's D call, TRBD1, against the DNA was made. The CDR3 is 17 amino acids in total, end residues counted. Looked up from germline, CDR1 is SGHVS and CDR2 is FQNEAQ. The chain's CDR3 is CASSYPDRGGPQETQHL.

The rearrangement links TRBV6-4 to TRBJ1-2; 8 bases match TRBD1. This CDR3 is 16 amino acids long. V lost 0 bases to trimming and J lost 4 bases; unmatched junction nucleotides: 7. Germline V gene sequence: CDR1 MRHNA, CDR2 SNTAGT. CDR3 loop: CASSDSAGGASYGYTF. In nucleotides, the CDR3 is TGTGCCAGCAGTGACTCAGCAGGGGGCGCAAGCTATGGCTACACCTTC.

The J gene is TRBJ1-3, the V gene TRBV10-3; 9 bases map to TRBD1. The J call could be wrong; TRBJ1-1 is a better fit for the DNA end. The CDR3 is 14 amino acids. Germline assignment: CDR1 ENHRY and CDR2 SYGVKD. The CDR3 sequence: CATSWTGENTEAFF. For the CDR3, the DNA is TGTGCCACCTCCTGGACAGGGGAGAACACTGAAGCTTTCTTT.

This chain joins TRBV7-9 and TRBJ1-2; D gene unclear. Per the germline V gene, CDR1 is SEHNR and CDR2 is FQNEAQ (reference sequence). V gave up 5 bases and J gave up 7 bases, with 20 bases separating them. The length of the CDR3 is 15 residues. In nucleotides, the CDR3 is TGTGCCAGCAGCCCACCCACCAGGAACCAATTTGGCTACACCTTC. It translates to CASSPPTRNQFGYTF. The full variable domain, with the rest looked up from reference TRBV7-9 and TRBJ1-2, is DTGVSQNPRHKITKRGQNVTFRCDPISEHNRLYWYRQTLGQGPEFLTYFQNEAQLEKSRLLSDRFSAERPKGSFSTLEIQRTEQGDSAMYLCASSPPTRNQFGYTFGSGTRLTVV.

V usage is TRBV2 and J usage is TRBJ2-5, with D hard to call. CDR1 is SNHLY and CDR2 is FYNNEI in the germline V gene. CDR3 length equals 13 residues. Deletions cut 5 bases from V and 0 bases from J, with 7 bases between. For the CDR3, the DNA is TGTGCCAGCAGTCAAGAATACCAAGAGACCCAGTACTTC. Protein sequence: CASSQEYQETQYF.

In DNA, the CDR3 is TGCAGTGCTAGAGATTACGGGACAGGGGGCGAATCACCCCTCCACTTT. Protein product: CSARDYGTGGESPLHF. The chain has TRBV20-1 and TRBJ1-6; 12 positions match TRBD1. CDR3 length: 16 residues. The V gene's germline CDR1 is DFQATT and CDR2 SNEGSKA (reference sequence). Trimming removed 0 bases from V and 10 bases from J; junction bases left unmatched: 7.

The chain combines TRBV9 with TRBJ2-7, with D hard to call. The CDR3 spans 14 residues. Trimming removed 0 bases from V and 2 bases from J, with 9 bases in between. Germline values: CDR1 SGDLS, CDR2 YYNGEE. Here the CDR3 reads CASSVGAGTYEQYF. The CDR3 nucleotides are TGTGCCAGCAGCGTAGGAGCAGGAACCTACGAGCAGTACTTC.

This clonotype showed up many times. The CDR3 protein is CASTWTGGNTEAFF. The CDR3 nucleotides are TGCGCCAGCACCTGGACAGGGGGGAACACTGAAGCTTTCTTT. The chain employs TRBV4-1 and TRBJ1-1, with 10 nucleotides matching TRBD1. J gave up 1 base and V 7 bases, and 3 bases lay outside the gene matches. This CDR3 has 14 residues. Germline V lookup: CDR1 MGHRA, CDR2 YSYEKL.

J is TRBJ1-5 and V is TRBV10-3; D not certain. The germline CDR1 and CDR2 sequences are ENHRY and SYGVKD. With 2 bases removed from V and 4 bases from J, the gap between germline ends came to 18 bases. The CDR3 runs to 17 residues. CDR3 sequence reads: CAISEVEGWSGNQPQHF. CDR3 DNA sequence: TGTGCCATCAGTGAGGTTGAGGGTTGGAGCGGGAATCAGCCCCAGCATTTT.

CDR3: CSAGGQGGYEKLFF. The CDR3 nucleotides read TGCAGTGCTGGGGGACAGGGAGGATATGAAAAACTGTTTTTT. This chain uses TRBV20-1 with TRBJ1-4; TRBD1 matches 9 bases. V dropped 5 bases and J dropped 6; count of bases not matched to a gene: 7. The germline V gene encodes CDR1 DFQATT and CDR2 SNEGSKA (reference sequence). This CDR3 spans 14 amino acids.

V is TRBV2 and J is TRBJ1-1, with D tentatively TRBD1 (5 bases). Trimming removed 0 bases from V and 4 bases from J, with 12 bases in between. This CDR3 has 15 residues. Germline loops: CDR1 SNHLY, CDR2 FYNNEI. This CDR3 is CASSEAGLPSTEAFF. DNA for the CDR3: TGTGCCAGCAGTGAAGCGGGACTCCCTAGCACTGAAGCTTTCTTT.

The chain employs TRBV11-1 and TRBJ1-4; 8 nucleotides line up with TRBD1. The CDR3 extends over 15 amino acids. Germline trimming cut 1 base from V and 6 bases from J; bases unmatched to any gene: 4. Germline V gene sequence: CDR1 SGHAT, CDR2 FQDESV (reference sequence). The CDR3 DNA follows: TGTGCCAGCAGCTTAGTGGAACAGGGGGATGAAAAACTGTTTTTT. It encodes CASSLVEQGDEKLFF.

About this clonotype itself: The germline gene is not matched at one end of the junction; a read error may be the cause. This chain's CDR3 is CASGLDGQLDTGELFF. As DNA, the CDR3 is TGTGCCAGCGGCTTGGACGGTCAGTTAGACACCGGGGAGCTGTTTTTT. J is TRBJ2-2 and V is TRBV7-9; D unresolved. The CDR3 has 16 amino acids. The germline CDR1 and CDR2 sequences are SEHNR and FQNEAQ (reference sequence).

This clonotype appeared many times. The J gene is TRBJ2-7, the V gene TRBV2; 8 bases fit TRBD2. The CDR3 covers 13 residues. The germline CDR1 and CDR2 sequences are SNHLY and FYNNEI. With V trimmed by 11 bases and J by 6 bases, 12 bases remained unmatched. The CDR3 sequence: CAGDGGTRGEQYF. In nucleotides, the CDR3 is TGTGCCGGCGACGGGGGGACTAGAGGCGAGCAGTACTTC. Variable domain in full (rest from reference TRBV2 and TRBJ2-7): EPEVTQTPSHQVTQMGQEVILRCVPISNHLYFYWYRQILGQKVEFLVSFYNNEISEKSEIFDDQFSVERPDGSNFTLKIRSTKLEDSAMYFCAGDGGTRGEQYFGPGTRLTVT.

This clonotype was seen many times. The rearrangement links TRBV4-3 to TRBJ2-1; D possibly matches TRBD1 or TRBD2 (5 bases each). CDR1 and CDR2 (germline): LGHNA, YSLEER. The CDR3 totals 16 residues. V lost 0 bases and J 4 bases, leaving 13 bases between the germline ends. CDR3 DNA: TGCGCCAGCAGCCAAGAGGGACGAGCACTGTACAATGAGCAGTTCTTC. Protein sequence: CASSQEGRALYNEQFF.

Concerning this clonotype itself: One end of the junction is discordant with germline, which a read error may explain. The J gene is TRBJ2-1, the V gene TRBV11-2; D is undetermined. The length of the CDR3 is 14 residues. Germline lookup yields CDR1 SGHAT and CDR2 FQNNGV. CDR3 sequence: CASSLGESYNGQFF. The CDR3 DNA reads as TGTGCCAGCAGCTTAGGCGAGTCCTACAATGGGCAGTTCTTC.

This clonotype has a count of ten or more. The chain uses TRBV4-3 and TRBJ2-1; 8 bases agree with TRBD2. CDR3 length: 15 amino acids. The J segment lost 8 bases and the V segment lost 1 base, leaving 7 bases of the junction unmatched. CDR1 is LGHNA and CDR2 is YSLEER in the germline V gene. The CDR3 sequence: CASSQGTSFSYEQFF. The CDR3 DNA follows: TGCGCCAGCAGCCAAGGGACTAGCTTTAGCTATGAGCAGTTCTTC.